This TCR beta chain emerged from a study of blood T cell repertoires in COVID-19. Overall study context: The analysed material was cDNA or gDNA that came from T cells, B-cell-depleted T cells, or PBMCs.

Per the study methods: How many nucleated cells were present was estimated from reference gene primer amplification. Using immunoSEQ multiplex PCR, the repertoire was profiled, and TCRdb retains in-frame clones only, with some absent. D and trimming were read from the DNA, whereas the V and J calls and clone size are those reported in that table. The sample holds some 150,000 clones, more than 70% seen once. V was pared by 1 base and J by 3 bases, with 4 bases of the junction left unmatched. The CDR3 is 15 amino acids. Germline-derived CDR1 and CDR2 are SGHRS and YFSETQ. Sequenced material: peripheral blood. This receptor was obtained from a man aged 60-69 years with active or convalescent COVID-19. The chain uses TRBV5-1 and TRBJ2-7; 10 nucleotides match TRBD2. CDR3: CASSLRPSGSYEQYF. The CDR3 nucleotides are TGCGCCAGCAGCTTGAGGCCTAGCGGGAGCTACGAGCAGTACTTC.